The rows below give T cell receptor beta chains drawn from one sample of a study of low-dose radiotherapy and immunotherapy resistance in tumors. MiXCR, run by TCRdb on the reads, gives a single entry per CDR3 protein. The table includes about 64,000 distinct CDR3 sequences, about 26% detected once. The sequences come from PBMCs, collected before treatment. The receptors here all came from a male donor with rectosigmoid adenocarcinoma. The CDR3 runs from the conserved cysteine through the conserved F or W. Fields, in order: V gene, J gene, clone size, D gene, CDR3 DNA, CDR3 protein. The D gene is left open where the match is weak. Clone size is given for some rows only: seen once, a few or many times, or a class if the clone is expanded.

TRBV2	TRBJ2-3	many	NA	TGTGCCAGCAGGATCCCGGAGGGACAGCACACAGATACGCAGTATTTT	CASRIPEGQHTDTQYF
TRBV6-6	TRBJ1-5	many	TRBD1	TGTGCCAGCAGATCGACGCAGGGGGGCAATCAGCCCCAGCATTTT	CASRSTQGGNQPQHF
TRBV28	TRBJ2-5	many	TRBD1	TGTGCCAGCAGTACCCCCGGGACAGGGAGAAGGGTGACCCAGTACTTC	CASSTPGTGRRVTQYF
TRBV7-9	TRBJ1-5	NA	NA	TGTGCCAGCAGCCAGGGAGACAATCAGCCCCAGCATTTT	CASSQGDNQPQHF
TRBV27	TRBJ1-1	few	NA	TGTGCCAGCAGTTTATCCGACGCGAACACTGAAGCTTTCTTT	CASSLSDANTEAFF
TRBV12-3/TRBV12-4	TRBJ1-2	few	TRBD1	TGTGCCAGCACCCCGACAGGGAGTTATGGCTACACCTTC	CASTPTGSYGYTF
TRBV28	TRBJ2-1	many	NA	TGTGCCAGCACTGTGCCGACAGATAACAATGAGCAGTTCTTC	CASTVPTDNNEQFF
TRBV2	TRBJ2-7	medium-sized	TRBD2	TGTGCCAGCAGTGCGGGAGGGCACGAGCAGTACTTC	CASSAGGHEQYF
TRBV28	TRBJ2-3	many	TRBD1	TGTGCCAGCAGTTCAAGGGACAGGGAAGATACGCAGTATTTT	CASSSRDREDTQYF
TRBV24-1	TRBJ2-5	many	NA	TGTGCCACCAGTGATTCTTGGACAGAGACCCAGTACTTC	CATSDSWTETQYF
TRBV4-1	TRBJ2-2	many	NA	TGCGCCAGCAGCCCCTCGGAGAAGGTTCGCCGAACCACCGGGGAGCTGTTTTTT	CASSPSEKVRRTTGELFF
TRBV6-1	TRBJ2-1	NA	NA	TGTGCCAGTAGTGTTTGGGGGGCCCAACAGGCACGCTCCTACAATGAGCAGTTCTTC	CASSVWGAQQARSYNEQFF
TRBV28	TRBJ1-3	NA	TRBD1	TGTGCCAGCGTCCCCGGGACAGGCAGCTCTGGAAACACCATATATTTT	CASVPGTGSSGNTIYF
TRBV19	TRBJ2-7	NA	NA	TGTGCCAGTAGTTCAACAGGCTTAGATGGGTACGAGCAGTACTTC	CASSSTGLDGYEQYF
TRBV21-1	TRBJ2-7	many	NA	TGTGCCAGCAGCAAAAGGAGGAACGAGCAGTACTTC	CASSKRRNEQYF
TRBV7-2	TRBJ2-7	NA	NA	TGTGCCAGCAGCACGGGACTTTACGAGCAGTACTTC	CASSTGLYEQYF
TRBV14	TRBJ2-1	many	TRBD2	TGTGCCAGCAGCCGGGCGGGACTAGAGTTTTACAATGAGCAGTTCTTC	CASSRAGLEFYNEQFF
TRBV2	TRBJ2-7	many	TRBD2	TGTGCCAGCAGTGATATTGGGCTAGCGGGGGATTCCTACGAGCAGTACTTC	CASSDIGLAGDSYEQYF
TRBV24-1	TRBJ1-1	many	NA	TGTGCCACCAGTACGGGTGCATCCACTGAAGCTTTCTTT	CATSTGASTEAFF
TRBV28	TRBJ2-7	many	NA	TGTGCCAGCAGCCCGGGACGGAGCGTAGCCTACGAGCAGTACTTC	CASSPGRSVAYEQYF
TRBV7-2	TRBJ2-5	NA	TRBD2	TGTGCCAGCAGCGCAGGCCTAGCGGGAGTGAGGGAGACCCAGTACTTC	CASSAGLAGVRETQYF
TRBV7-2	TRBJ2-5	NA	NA	TGTGCCAGCAGCGCCACAGGGCTCCCCCAAGAGACCCAGTACTTC	CASSATGLPQETQYF
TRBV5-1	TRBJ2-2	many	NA	TGCGCCAGCAGCGTCCCTAATGAGGCGATCGGGGAGCTGTTTTTT	CASSVPNEAIGELFF
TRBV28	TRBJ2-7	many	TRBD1	TGTGCCAGCAGATCGGGACAGGGGTCCTACGAGCAGTACTTC	CASRSGQGSYEQYF
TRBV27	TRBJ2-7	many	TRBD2	TGTGCCAGCGGTCTAGCGGGGGGTCGTTACGAGCAGTACTTC	CASGLAGGRYEQYF
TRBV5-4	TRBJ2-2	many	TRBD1	TGTGCCAGCAGCGGGACAGGGGTCAACACCGGGGAGCTGTTTTTT	CASSGTGVNTGELFF
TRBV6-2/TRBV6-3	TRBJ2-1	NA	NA	TGTGCCAGCAGTACGGGGACAATCGGCGGGCAGTTCTTC	CASSTGTIGGQFF
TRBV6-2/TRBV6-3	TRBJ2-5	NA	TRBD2	TGTGCCAGCAGCCTGACCGGGACTACTCAAGAGACCCAGTACTTC	CASSLTGTTQETQYF
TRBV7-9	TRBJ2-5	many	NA	TGTGCCAGCAGCCCTCTGGGGCCGGGGGTTCAAGAGACCCAGTACTTC	CASSPLGPGVQETQYF
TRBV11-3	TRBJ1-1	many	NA	TGTGCCAGCAGCTTAGAATCTGGGGCGAACACTGAAGCTTTCTTT	CASSLESGANTEAFF
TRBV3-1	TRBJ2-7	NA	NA	TGTGCCAGCAGCCAAGGACACCCCTCCTACGAGCAGTACTTC	CASSQGHPSYEQYF
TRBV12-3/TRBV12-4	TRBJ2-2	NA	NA	NA	CASSFIPNTGELFFF
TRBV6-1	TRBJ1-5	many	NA	TGTGCCAGCAGTGAACCCGGGGGGGCCGTCCGAGGAAATCAGCCCCAGCATTTT	CASSEPGGAVRGNQPQHF
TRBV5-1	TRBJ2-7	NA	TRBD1	TGCGCCAGCAGCTTGGCGACCGGGACAGCGTTCTACGAGCAGTACTTC	CASSLATGTAFYEQYF
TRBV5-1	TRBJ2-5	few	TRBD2	TGCGCCAGCAGCTTGGGACTAGCGCCCCTCCAAGAGACCCAGTACTTC	CASSLGLAPLQETQYF
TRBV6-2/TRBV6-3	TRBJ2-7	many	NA	TGTGCCAGCAGCCCAATCGCGCGGCAGGGTGTATACTTC	CASSPIARQGVYF
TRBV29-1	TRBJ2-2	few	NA	TGCAGCGTCCGAGGAGTAGGCGGGGAGCTGTTTTTT	CSVRGVGGELFF
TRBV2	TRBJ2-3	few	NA	TGTGCAGCTAAACCAGGGGCTAGCACAGATACGCAGTATTTT	CAAKPGASTDTQYF
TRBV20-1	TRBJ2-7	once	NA	TGCAGTGCTAGGATCAGGGTGGACGAGCAGTACTTC	CSARIRVDEQYF
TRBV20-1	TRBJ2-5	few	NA	TGCAGTGCGAAGGGCGGCGAGAACCAAGAGACCCAGTACTTC	CSAKGGENQETQYF
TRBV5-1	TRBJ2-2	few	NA	TGCGCCAGCAGCTTGGCCCAGGGGAACACCGGGGAGCTGTTTTTT	CASSLAQGNTGELFF
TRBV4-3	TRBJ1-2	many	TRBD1	TGCGCCAGCAGCCTTCAGACAGGGTCCTATGGCTACACCTTC	CASSLQTGSYGYTF
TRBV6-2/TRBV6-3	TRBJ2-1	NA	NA	TGTGCCAGTAAGGTCGGGGGGCGGAATGAGCAGTTCTTC	CASKVGGRNEQFF
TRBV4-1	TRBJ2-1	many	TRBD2	TGCGCCAGCAGCCAAGAGGGGCGGGAGGGCGATGAGCAGTTCTTC	CASSQEGREGDEQFF
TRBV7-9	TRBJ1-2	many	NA	TGTGCCAGCAGCTTAATCGGTGGCTATGGCTACACCTTC	CASSLIGGYGYTF
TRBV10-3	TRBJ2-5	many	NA	TGTGCCATCAGCGCTTGGCAGGGGGAGACCCAGTACTTC	CAISAWQGETQYF
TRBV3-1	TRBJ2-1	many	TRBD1	TGTGCCAGCAGCGACTACTCTATGACAGGGGGATATGGGGGTGAGCAGTTCTTC	CASSDYSMTGGYGGEQFF